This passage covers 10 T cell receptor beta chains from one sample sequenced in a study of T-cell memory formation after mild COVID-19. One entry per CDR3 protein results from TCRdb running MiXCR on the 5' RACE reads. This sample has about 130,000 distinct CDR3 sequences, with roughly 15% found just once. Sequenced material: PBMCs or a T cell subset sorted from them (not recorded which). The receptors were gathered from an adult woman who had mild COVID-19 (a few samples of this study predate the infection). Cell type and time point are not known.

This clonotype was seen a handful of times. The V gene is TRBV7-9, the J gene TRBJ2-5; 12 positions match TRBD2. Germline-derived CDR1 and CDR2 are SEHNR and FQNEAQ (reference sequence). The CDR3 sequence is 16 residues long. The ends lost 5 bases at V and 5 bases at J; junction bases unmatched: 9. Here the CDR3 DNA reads TGTGCCAGCAGCCCCCGACTAGCGGGAGCCTGGGAGACCCAGTACTTC. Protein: CASSPRLAGAWETQYF.

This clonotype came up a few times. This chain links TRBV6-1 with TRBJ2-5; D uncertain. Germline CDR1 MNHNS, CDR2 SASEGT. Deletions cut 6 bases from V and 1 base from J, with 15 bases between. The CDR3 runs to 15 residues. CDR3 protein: CASSAFWRSQETQYF. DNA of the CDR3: TGTGCCAGCAGCGCCTTTTGGCGGTCCCAAGAGACCCAGTACTTC.

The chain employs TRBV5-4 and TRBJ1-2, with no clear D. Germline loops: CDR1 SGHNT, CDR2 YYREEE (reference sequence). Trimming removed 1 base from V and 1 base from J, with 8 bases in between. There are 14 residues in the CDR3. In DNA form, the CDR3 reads TGTGCCAGCAGCTTGAAAGCAGATAACTATGGCTACACCTTC. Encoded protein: CASSLKADNYGYTF.

The CDR3 DNA sequence: TGCAGTGCTAGCAGGGGCAATGAGCAGTTCTTC. This gives the protein CSASRGNEQFF. This sequence joins TRBV20-1 and TRBJ2-1; D perhaps matches TRBD1 (6 bases). V was pared by 3 bases and J by 6 bases, with 6 bases between. CDR1 and CDR2 from the germline V gene are DFQATT and SNEGSKA (reference sequence). This CDR3 spans 11 amino acids.

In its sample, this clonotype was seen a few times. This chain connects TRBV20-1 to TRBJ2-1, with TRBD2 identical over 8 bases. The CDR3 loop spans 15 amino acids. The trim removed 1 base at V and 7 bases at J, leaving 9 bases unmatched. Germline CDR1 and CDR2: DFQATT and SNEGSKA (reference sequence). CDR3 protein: CSARVGSGAGNEQFF. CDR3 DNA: TGCAGTGCTAGAGTTGGTAGCGGGGCCGGAAATGAGCAGTTCTTC.

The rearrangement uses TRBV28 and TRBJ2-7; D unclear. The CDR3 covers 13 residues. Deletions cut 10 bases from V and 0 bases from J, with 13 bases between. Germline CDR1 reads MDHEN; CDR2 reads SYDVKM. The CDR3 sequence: CATTTPSSYEQYF. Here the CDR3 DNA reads TGTGCCACGACAACTCCGAGCTCCTACGAGCAGTACTTC. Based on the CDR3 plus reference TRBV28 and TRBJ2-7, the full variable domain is DVKVTQSSRYLVKRTGEKVFLECVQDMDHENMFWYRQDPGLGLRLIYFSYDVKMKEKGDIPEGYSVSREKKERFSLILESASTNQTSMYLCATTTPSSYEQYFGPGTRLTVT.

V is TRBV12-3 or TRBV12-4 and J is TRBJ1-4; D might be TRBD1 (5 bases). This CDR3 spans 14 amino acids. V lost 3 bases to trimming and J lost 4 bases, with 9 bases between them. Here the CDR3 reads CASSFRDFNEKLFF. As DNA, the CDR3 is TGTGCCAGCAGTTTCCGGGACTTTAATGAAAAACTGTTTTTT.

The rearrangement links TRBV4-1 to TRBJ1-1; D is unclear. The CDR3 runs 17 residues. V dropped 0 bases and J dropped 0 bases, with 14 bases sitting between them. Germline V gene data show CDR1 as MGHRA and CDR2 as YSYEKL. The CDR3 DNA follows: TGCGCCAGCAGCCAAGATATGAGATTCCTTATGAACACTGAAGCTTTCTTT. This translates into CASSQDMRFLMNTEAFF.

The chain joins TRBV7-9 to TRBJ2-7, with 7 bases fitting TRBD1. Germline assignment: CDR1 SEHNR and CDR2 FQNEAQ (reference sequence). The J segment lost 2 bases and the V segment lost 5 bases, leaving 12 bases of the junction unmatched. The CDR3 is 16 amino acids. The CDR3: CASSTQTGPGAYEQYF. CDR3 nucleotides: TGTGCCAGCAGCACCCAGACAGGGCCCGGAGCCTACGAGCAGTACTTC.

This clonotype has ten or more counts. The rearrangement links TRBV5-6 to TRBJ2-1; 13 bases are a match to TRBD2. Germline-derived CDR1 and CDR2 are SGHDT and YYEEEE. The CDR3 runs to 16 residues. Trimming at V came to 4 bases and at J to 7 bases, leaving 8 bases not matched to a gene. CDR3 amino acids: CASSRGLAGVSNEQFF. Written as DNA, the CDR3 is TGTGCCAGCAGCCGCGGACTAGCGGGAGTATCTAATGAGCAGTTCTTC.